One sample yielded the 21 T cell receptor beta chains listed below, sequenced in a study of blood T cell repertoires in COVID-19. Sequencing used immunoSEQ multiplex PCR; TCRdb keeps in-frame clones, though not all of them. The top ten clones hold approximately 10% of a sample with about 120,000 clones, over 75% of them seen once. Sequencing was done on a sample of peripheral blood. The receptor set was obtained from a man older than 75 with acute or convalescent COVID-19.

The CDR3 coding sequence is TGTGCCAGCAGCCCTGCTAGCGGGAGGACAGAGACCCAGTACTTC. Its translation is CASSPASGRTETQYF. V gene TRBV3-1 (or the pseudogene TRBV3-2) combines with J gene TRBJ2-5; 11 nucleotides align to TRBD2. This CDR3 contains 15 residues. V was pared by 4 bases and J by 4 bases, with 5 bases of the junction left unmatched. Germline V gene lookup returns CDR1 LGHDT and CDR2 YNNKEL (reference sequence).

The CDR3 loop reads CAISGDSNEQFF. CDR3 DNA sequence: TGTGCCATCAGTGGGGACAGCAATGAGCAGTTCTTC. The J gene is TRBJ2-1, the V gene TRBV10-3; 7 bases line up with TRBD1. J gave up 6 bases and V 4 bases, and 0 bases lay outside the gene matches. The CDR3 length is 12 residues. From germline, CDR1 is ENHRY and CDR2 SYGVKD.

In its sample, this clone was seen once. The chain has TRBV19 and TRBJ1-1, with D possibly being TRBD1 (6 bases). The germline V gene has CDR1 LNHDA and CDR2 SQIVND (reference sequence). Trimming shortened V by 3 bases and J by 0 bases, and 8 bases separated the two germline ends. The CDR3 spans 14 residues. The CDR3 coding sequence is TGTGCCAGTAGTATCAAGGGGGTGAACACTGAAGCTTTCTTT. It translates to CASSIKGVNTEAFF. Combining the CDR3 with reference TRBV19 and TRBJ1-1 gives the whole variable domain DGGITQSPKYLFRKEGQNVTLSCEQNLNHDAMYWYRQDPGQGLRLIYYSQIVNDFQKGDIAEGYSVSREKKESFPLTVTSAQKNPTAFYLCASSIKGVNTEAFFGQGTRLTVV.

This chain connects TRBV19 to TRBJ1-5; a weak D match, TRBD1 (6 bases). CDR1 and CDR2 (germline): LNHDA, SQIVND (reference sequence). V lost 2 bases, J lost 5 bases, and 16 bases lay in between. CDR3 length: 16 residues. In nucleotides, the CDR3 is TGTGCCAGTAGTATAATCACAGGGCGATCAGATCAGCCCCAGCATTTT. Its translation is CASSIITGRSDQPQHF.

This clone was seen only once. The rearrangement joins TRBV13 to TRBJ2-2; tentatively, D is TRBD2 (6 bases). The CDR3 has 18 amino acids. From germline, CDR1 is PRHDT and CDR2 FYEKMQ (reference sequence). V was cut by 5 bases and J by 1 base, with 20 bases left in between. The CDR3, as DNA: TGTGCCAGCAGCCCAATCCCCCTCCAAGCGGGGAACACCGGGGAGCTGTTTTTT. It encodes CASSPIPLQAGNTGELFF.

The table lists this clone with a count of one. This chain links TRBV3-1 (or the pseudogene TRBV3-2) with TRBJ2-7; 10 bases align to TRBD2. The CDR3 spans 15 residues. Germline-derived CDR1 and CDR2 are LGHDT and YNNKEL (reference sequence). V lost 3 bases, J lost 0 bases, and 2 bases stayed unmatched. The CDR3 sequence: CASSHTSGDSYEQYF. The CDR3, as DNA: TGTGCCAGCAGCCATACTAGCGGGGACTCCTACGAGCAGTACTTC.

The chain employs TRBV3-1 (or the pseudogene TRBV3-2) and TRBJ1-1; D is unresolved. This CDR3 has 14 amino acids. Germline V lookup: CDR1 LGHDT, CDR2 YNNKEL (reference sequence). The germline V and J ends were trimmed by 3 bases and 1 base, with 9 bases remaining between them. This CDR3 reads CASSHGQKNTEAFF. CDR3 nucleotide sequence: TGTGCCAGCAGCCATGGCCAGAAGAACACTGAAGCTTTCTTT.

The V and J genes are TRBV4-3 and TRBJ1-1; D perhaps matches TRBD1 (5 bases). The V and J ends lost 3 bases and 7 bases respectively, with 12 bases between them. The germline V gene encodes CDR1 LGHNA and CDR2 YSLEER. The CDR3 contains 13 residues. CDR3 coding DNA: TGCGCCAGCAGCCACCCGCAGGGTGGTGAAGCTTTCTTT. Translating gives CASSHPQGGEAFF.

V usage is TRBV27 and J usage is TRBJ1-5; 7 bases align to TRBD1. With 5 bases clipped from V and 6 bases from J, the junction kept 7 bases outside the gene matches. Germline CDR1 is MNHEY and CDR2 is SMNVEV (reference sequence). This CDR3 spans 14 amino acids. CDR3 protein: CASSPRQGGQPQHF. For the CDR3, the DNA is TGTGCCAGCAGTCCTCGACAGGGTGGTCAGCCCCAGCATTTT.

Remarks on this clone: The germline gene is not matched at one end of the junction; a read error may be the cause. CDR3 in amino acids: CASSLGGAGSTDTQYF. The DNA for the CDR3 is TGTGCTAGCAGCTTAGGCGGGGCAGGGAGCACAGATACGCAGTATTTT. The chain combines TRBV7-7 with TRBJ2-3, with D possibly TRBD2 on 6 matching bases. Germline-derived CDR1 and CDR2 are SSHAT and FNYEAQ (reference sequence). This CDR3 is 16 amino acids long. Variable domain in full (rest from reference TRBV7-7 and TRBJ2-3): GAGVSQSPRYKVTKRGQDVTLRCDPISSHATLYWYQQALGQGPEFLTYFNYEAQPDKSGLPSDRFSAERPEGSISTLTIQRTEQRDSAMYRCASSLGGAGSTDTQYFGPGTRLTVL.

The chain carries TRBV6-6 and TRBJ2-5; TRBD2 is a possible D gene (5 bases). Trimming shortened V by 7 bases and J by 4 bases, and 13 bases separated the two germline ends. The CDR3 has 13 residues. Germline V gene lookup returns CDR1 MNHNY and CDR2 SVGAGI (reference sequence). This chain's CDR3 is CASIPAGLETQYF. CDR3 DNA sequence: TGTGCCAGCATCCCCGCGGGTTTAGAGACCCAGTACTTC.

The chain carries TRBV20-1 and TRBJ1-3; no definite D call. Trimming pared 2 bases from V and 3 bases from J, leaving 2 bases between. This CDR3 has 11 amino acids. The germline V gene has CDR1 DFQATT and CDR2 SNEGSKA (reference sequence). The DNA of the CDR3 is TGCAGTGCTAGACGTGGAAACACCATATATTTT. Its protein product is CSARRGNTIYF.

This chain links TRBV10-1 with TRBJ1-2; 7 nucleotides match TRBD1. With V trimmed by 10 bases and J by 5 bases, 10 bases remained unmatched. CDR3 length equals 13 residues. The germline V gene has CDR1 WNHNN and CDR2 SYGVQD (reference sequence). The CDR3 spells CANPPGTEYGYTF. In DNA form, the CDR3 reads TGCGCCAACCCCCCCGGGACAGAATATGGCTACACCTTC.

The V gene is TRBV5-1, the J gene TRBJ1-2; 9 bases agree with TRBD1. The CDR3 spans 17 residues. Trimming at V came to 1 base and at J to 4 bases, leaving 11 bases not matched to a gene. The germline V gene encodes CDR1 SGHRS and CDR2 YFSETQ. CDR3 in amino acids: CASSLIADRGGGYGYTF. The CDR3 DNA reads TGCGCCAGCAGCTTGATCGCGGACAGGGGCGGAGGCTATGGCTACACCTTC. Full variable domain (missing parts from reference TRBV5-1 and TRBJ1-2): KAGVTQTPRYLIKTRGQQVTLSCSPISGHRSVSWYQQTPGQGLQFLFEYFSETQRNKGNFPGRFSGRQFSNSRSEMNVSTLELGDSALYLCASSLIADRGGGYGYTFGSGTRLTVV.

The sample holds a few counts of this clone. The CDR3 here is CASGLDSSQAFF. The CDR3 region has the DNA TGTGCCAGCGGGTTAGACAGCAGCCAAGCTTTCTTT. The chain uses TRBV12-3 or TRBV12-4 and TRBJ1-1; D may be TRBD1 (5 bases). The CDR3 totals 12 residues. Deletions cut 8 bases from V and 9 bases from J, with 16 bases between.

CDR3 sequence reads: CAIGTGANTEAFF. The CDR3 region has the DNA TGTGCCATTGGGACAGGGGCGAACACTGAAGCTTTCTTT. V is TRBV10-3 and J is TRBJ1-1; TRBD1 agrees at 10 bases. CDR3 length: 13 amino acids. The trim removed 9 bases at V and 1 base at J, leaving 2 bases unmatched. Germline-derived CDR1 and CDR2 are ENHRY and SYGVKD.

V and J are TRBV14 and TRBJ1-6; D remains ambiguous. There are 12 residues in the CDR3. V was cut by 4 bases and J by 13 bases, with 11 bases left in between. Germline V gene lookup returns CDR1 SGHDN and CDR2 FVKESK. Written as DNA, the CDR3 is TGTGCCAGCAGCCGCCGAGGAGGTCCCCTCCACTTT. It specifies CASSRRGGPLHF.

The J gene is TRBJ2-7, the V gene TRBV10-3, with 9 bases aligning to TRBD1. The CDR3 is 14 amino acids. V lost 4 bases, J lost 4 bases, and 5 bases stayed unmatched. Germline lookup yields CDR1 ENHRY and CDR2 SYGVKD. CDR3: CAISGTGGGYEQYF. CDR3 in DNA: TGTGCCATCAGTGGAACAGGGGGCGGTTACGAGCAGTACTTC.

The chain uses TRBV18 and TRBJ1-1, with D possibly TRBD1 on 5 matching bases. The CDR3 loop spans 14 amino acids. The germline V gene encodes CDR1 KGHSH and CDR2 LQKENI. Trimming removed 3 bases from V and 6 bases from J, with 14 bases in between. The CDR3: CASSPSARGAEAFF. The CDR3 DNA sequence: TGTGCCAGCTCACCTTCTGCTAGGGGCGCTGAAGCTTTCTTT. The full variable domain, with the rest looked up from reference TRBV18 and TRBJ1-1, is NAGVMQNPRHLVRRRGQEARLRCSPMKGHSHVYWYRQLPEEGLKFMVYLQKENIIDESGMPKERFSAEFPKEGPSILRIQQVVRGDSAAYFCASSPSARGAEAFFGQGTRLTVV.

The chain uses TRBV12-3 or TRBV12-4 and TRBJ2-3; D remains unclear. The CDR3 has 11 residues. V shed 5 bases and J shed 6 bases, with 6 bases lying between them. As DNA, the CDR3 is TGTGCCAGCAGTGTGTCGGATACGCAGTATTTT. Amino acid sequence: CASSVSDTQYF.

The chain combines TRBV5-8 with TRBJ1-1, with a weak D call TRBD1 (5 bases). Between the trimmed V and J ends, which lost 4 bases and 1 base, there was a span of 17 bases. Germline CDR1 is SGHTS and CDR2 is YDEGEE. The CDR3 sequence is 16 residues long. This CDR3 reads CASSATPAGPNTEAFF. CDR3 coding DNA: TGTGCCAGCAGCGCGACCCCGGCGGGACCGAACACTGAAGCTTTCTTT.